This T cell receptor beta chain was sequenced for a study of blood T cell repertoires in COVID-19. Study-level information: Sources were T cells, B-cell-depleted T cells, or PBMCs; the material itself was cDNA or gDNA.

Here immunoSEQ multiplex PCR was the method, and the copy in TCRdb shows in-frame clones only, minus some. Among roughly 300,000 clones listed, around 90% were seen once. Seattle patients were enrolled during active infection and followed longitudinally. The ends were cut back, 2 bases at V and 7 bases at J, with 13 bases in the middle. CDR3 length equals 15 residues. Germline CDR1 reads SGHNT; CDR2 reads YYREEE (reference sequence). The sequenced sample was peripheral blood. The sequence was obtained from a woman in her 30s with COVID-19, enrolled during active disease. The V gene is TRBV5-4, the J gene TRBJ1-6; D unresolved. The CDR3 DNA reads TGTGCCAGCAGCTTTTGGCCCGGGGAAAATTCACCCCTCCACTTT. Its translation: CASSFWPGENSPLHF.